The 27 T cell receptor beta chains below were found in one sample sequenced in a study of blood T cell repertoires in COVID-19. TCRdb's table, derived via immunoSEQ multiplex PCR, lists solely in-frame clones and lacks some. The sample comprises 200,000 or so clones, 80% to 90% of which are singletons, and about 3% rests with the top ten. Sequencing was performed on PBMCs or T cells enriched from blood (not recorded which). These receptors were taken from a woman aged 18-29 years in a cohort exposed to, infected with or recovered from COVID-19 (not recorded which).

This sequence joins TRBV6-5 and TRBJ2-7; TRBD2 aligns across 11 bases. Unmatched junction bases numbered 3, after V lost 2 bases and J lost 3 bases. CDR1 is MNHEY and CDR2 is SVGAGI in the germline V gene. The CDR3 has 15 amino acids. The CDR3 bases are TGTGCCAGCAGTTACCATGGGACTAGCGGCTACGAGCAGTACTTC. Protein product: CASSYHGTSGYEQYF.

The rearrangement links TRBV19 to TRBJ2-3; TRBD2 agrees at 7 bases. The germline gives CDR1 LNHDA, CDR2 SQIVND (reference sequence). V shed 4 bases, J shed 2 bases, and the junction held 12 bases outside the gene matches. The CDR3 runs to 17 residues. This CDR3 is CASSKAGDPSLTDTQYF. The CDR3 DNA sequence: TGTGCCAGTAGTAAGGCGGGAGACCCCTCCCTCACAGATACGCAGTATTTT. Full variable domain (outside the CDR3, taken from reference TRBV19 and TRBJ2-3): DGGITQSPKYLFRKEGQNVTLSCEQNLNHDAMYWYRQDPGQGLRLIYYSQIVNDFQKGDIAEGYSVSREKKESFPLTVTSAQKNPTAFYLCASSKAGDPSLTDTQYFGPGTRLTVL.

This chain joins TRBV5-6 and TRBJ2-1, with TRBD2 matching 9 bases. Germline assignment: CDR1 SGHDT and CDR2 YYEEEE. The CDR3 is 15 amino acids. Trimming cost V 4 bases and J 3 bases; bases outside gene matches: 5. The DNA of the CDR3 is TGTGCCAGCAGCCGGACTAGCGTCTACTACAATGAGCAGTTCTTC. Its translation: CASSRTSVYYNEQFF.

The gene calls are TRBV21-1 and TRBJ2-5; the table assigns TRBD2, which was not confirmed against the DNA. TRBV21-1 is described as a pseudogene. The CDR3 is made up of 15 amino acids. The CDR3 DNA reads TGTGCCAGCAGCAAAGATAGCGGGGGGGAAGAGACCCAGTACTTC. It encodes CASSKDSGGEETQYF.

This clone was observed a single time. CDR3 bases: TGTGCCTGGAGTGTAACAGGGGAAAGATCACCCCTCCACTTT. Translating it yields CAWSVTGERSPLHF. The chain employs TRBV30 and TRBJ1-6; TRBD1 aligns across 7 bases. Trimming removed 0 bases from V and 10 bases from J; junction bases left unmatched: 6. Germline-derived CDR1 and CDR2 are GTSNPN and SVGIG (reference sequence). This CDR3 is built from 14 residues. Based on the CDR3 plus reference TRBV30 and TRBJ1-6, the full variable domain is SQTIHQWPATLVQPVGSPLSLECTVEGTSNPNLYWYRQAAGRGLQLLFYSVGIGQISSEVPQNLSASRPQDRQFILSSKKLLLSDSGFYLCAWSVTGERSPLHFGNGTRLTVT.

The rearrangement links TRBV28 to TRBJ1-1; D is unclear. The CDR3 runs to 14 residues. V shed 7 bases and J shed 6 bases, with 18 bases lying between them. Per the germline V gene, CDR1 is MDHEN and CDR2 is SYDVKM. The CDR3 bases are TGTGCCAGCATCCTGAGGATAGAAACGGCTGAAGCTTTCTTT. Translation gives CASILRIETAEAFF.

The rearrangement uses TRBV7-9 and TRBJ2-1; the match to TRBD1 covers 10 bases. The CDR3 covers 16 residues. Germline CDR1 reads SEHNR; CDR2 reads FQNEAQ (reference sequence). V lost 1 base to trimming and J lost 3 bases; unmatched junction nucleotides: 3. The CDR3 nucleotides read TGTGCCAGCAGCTTAGTGGGACAGGGGTTCTACAATGAGCAGTTCTTC. Translating it yields CASSLVGQGFYNEQFF. The full variable domain, its missing parts supplied by reference TRBV7-9 and TRBJ2-1, is DTGVSQNPRHKITKRGQNVTFRCDPISEHNRLYWYRQTLGQGPEFLTYFQNEAQLEKSRLLSDRFSAERPKGSFSTLEIQRTEQGDSAMYLCASSLVGQGFYNEQFFGPGTRLTVL.

The CDR3 sequence: CASTPGRSSYEQYF. The CDR3 DNA follows: TGTGCCAGCACCCCCGGGAGATCATCCTACGAGCAGTACTTC. The rearrangement uses TRBV11-2 and TRBJ2-7; tentative D call: TRBD2 (6 bases). Germline V gene data show CDR1 as SGHAT and CDR2 as FQNNGV. The CDR3 runs to 14 residues. V lost 7 bases and J lost 1, with 14 bases in between.

The chain has TRBV28 and TRBJ2-7; no definite D call. The V gene's germline CDR1 is MDHEN and CDR2 SYDVKM. CDR3 size: 12 residues. The V gene lost 2 bases and the J gene lost 5 bases, with 7 bases spanning the gap. CDR3 residues: CASSLGGHEQYF. CDR3 sequence (DNA): TGTGCCAGCAGTTTAGGCGGCCACGAGCAGTACTTC.

The rearrangement joins TRBV7-9 to TRBJ2-1, with 7 bases aligning to TRBD1. CDR3 length equals 16 residues. V lost 1 base to trimming and J lost 5 bases; unmatched junction nucleotides: 8. In germline, CDR1 is SEHNR, CDR2 FQNEAQ (reference sequence). The CDR3 sequence: CASSLGVGQRNNEQFF. The CDR3 DNA is TGTGCCAGCAGCTTAGGGGTGGGACAGCGGAACAATGAGCAGTTCTTC.

This chain joins TRBV11-2 and TRBJ2-3, with 9 bases aligning to TRBD2. With V trimmed by 0 bases and J by 5 bases, 3 bases remained unmatched. This CDR3 comprises 15 residues. CDR1 and CDR2 from the germline V gene are SGHAT and FQNNGV. As DNA, the CDR3 is TGTGCCAGCAGCTTAGAGGGACTAGCCATAGATACGCAGTATTTT. It yields the protein CASSLEGLAIDTQYF.

The chain couples TRBV29-1 to TRBJ2-7; 10 nucleotides line up with TRBD2. Trimming removed 1 base from V and 3 bases from J; junction bases left unmatched: 9. Germline loops: CDR1 SQVTM, CDR2 ANQGSEA. This CDR3 region has 16 residues. The CDR3: CSVEGASGRGDYEQYF. The CDR3 bases are TGCAGCGTTGAAGGGGCTAGCGGGAGAGGCGACTACGAGCAGTACTTC.

The genes are TRBV5-1 and TRBJ1-6; TRBD1 aligns across 7 bases. Germline-derived CDR1 and CDR2 are SGHRS and YFSETQ. V shed 2 bases, J shed 6 bases, and the junction held 5 bases outside the gene matches. The CDR3 totals 15 residues. CDR3 sequence: CASSLTGDINSPLHF. CDR3 nucleotides: TGCGCCAGCAGCTTAACAGGGGACATTAATTCACCCCTCCACTTT. The whole variable domain, filled in from reference TRBV5-1 and TRBJ1-6, reads KAGVTQTPRYLIKTRGQQVTLSCSPISGHRSVSWYQQTPGQGLQFLFEYFSETQRNKGNFPGRFSGRQFSNSRSEMNVSTLELGDSALYLCASSLTGDINSPLHFGNGTRLTVT.

The V call is TRBV13, the J call TRBJ2-6; 7 bases are a match to TRBD1. The CDR3 contains 18 residues. After removal of 4 bases from V and 1 base from J, the junction contained 10 bases not matched to a gene. The germline V gene encodes CDR1 PRHDT and CDR2 FYEKMQ (reference sequence). The CDR3 region is CASSSIDRERSGANVLTF. CDR3 DNA sequence: TGTGCCAGCAGCTCGATCGACAGGGAGAGATCTGGGGCCAACGTCCTGACTTTC. The whole variable domain, filled in from reference TRBV13 and TRBJ2-6, reads AAGVIQSPRHLIKEKRETATLKCYPIPRHDTVYWYQQGPGQDPQFLISFYEKMQSDKGSIPDRFSAQQFSDYHSELNMSSLELGDSALYFCASSSIDRERSGANVLTFGAGSRLTVL.

Here the CDR3 DNA reads TGTGCCAGCTCACTTGGAGGAGGGTCAGCCCAGCATTTT. This gives the protein CASSLGGGSAQHF. V usage is TRBV18 and J usage is TRBJ1-5, with D uncertain. The CDR3 has 13 amino acids. Trimming pared 4 bases from V and 11 bases from J, leaving 15 bases between. Germline V gene sequence: CDR1 KGHSH, CDR2 LQKENI.

The rearrangement uses TRBV27 and TRBJ1-4; 8 bases are a match to TRBD1. The trim removed 7 bases at V and 6 bases at J, leaving 13 bases unmatched. The germline V gene has CDR1 MNHEY and CDR2 SMNVEV (reference sequence). The CDR3 totals 16 residues. This chain's CDR3 is CASTARAGGSYEKLFF. CDR3 coding DNA: TGTGCCAGCACCGCTCGGGCAGGGGGCTCTTATGAAAAACTGTTTTTT.

V is TRBV3-1 (or the pseudogene TRBV3-2) and J is TRBJ2-3; 11 nucleotides line up with TRBD2. The germline gives CDR1 LGHDT, CDR2 YNNKEL (reference sequence). The CDR3 is 16 residues long. J gave up 6 bases and V 4 bases, and 9 bases lay outside the gene matches. DNA of the CDR3: TGTGCCAGCAGCCGAAGGACTAGCGGGTGGTCGGATACGCAGTATTTT. Translated, it gives CASSRRTSGWSDTQYF.

Here the CDR3 DNA reads TGTGCCAGCAGCTCGGACACCTTCAACACTGAAGCTTTCTTT. Translation gives CASSSDTFNTEAFF. The chain links TRBV7-3 to TRBJ1-1; a possible D gene is TRBD1 (5 bases). Germline CDR1 reads SGHTA; CDR2 reads FQGTGA. The CDR3 is 14 amino acids. Deletions cut 4 bases from V and 2 bases from J, with 11 bases between.

This chain connects TRBV28 to TRBJ2-1, with TRBD2 matching 11 bases. J lost 12 bases, V lost 2 bases, and 9 bases had no gene match. The CDR3 has 15 amino acids. Germline V CDR1 and CDR2: MDHEN, SYDVKM. CDR3 region: CASSLISGGALGQFF. CDR3 nucleotides: TGTGCCAGCAGTTTAATTAGCGGGGGGGCCCTAGGGCAGTTCTTC.

On this clone: At the DNA level, this CDR3 is encoded by other sequences in the same sample as well. The rearrangement joins TRBV28 to TRBJ1-2; D gene ambiguous. The CDR3 totals 13 residues. With 3 bases removed from V and 2 bases from J, the gap between germline ends came to 7 bases. CDR1 and CDR2 (germline): MDHEN, SYDVKM. CDR3 sequence (DNA): TGTGCCAGCAGTTTGGACTTGAACTATGGCTACACCTTC. Encoded protein: CASSLDLNYGYTF.

The chain combines TRBV6-2 or TRBV6-3 with TRBJ1-2; tentatively, D is TRBD1 (5 bases). Trimming took off 6 bases at V and 1 base at J, with 12 bases between the two ends. Germline V gives CDR1 MNHEY, CDR2 SVGEGT. There are 14 residues in the CDR3. The CDR3 nucleotides read TGTGCCAGCAGCCCGGACACAAGTAACTATGGCTACACCTTC. It specifies CASSPDTSNYGYTF.

The chain has TRBV4-1 and TRBJ2-1, with D possibly being TRBD1 (5 bases). This CDR3 region has 16 residues. The V and J ends lost 0 bases and 1 base respectively, with 10 bases between them. From germline, CDR1 is MGHRA and CDR2 YSYEKL. The DNA of the CDR3 is TGCGCCAGCAGCCAAGAATGGCAGGGATCCTACAATGAGCAGTTCTTC. Amino acid sequence: CASSQEWQGSYNEQFF.

CDR3 in DNA: TGCAGCGTTGATGCGGCCGGGGGCACTGAAGCTTTCTTT. Its protein is CSVDAAGGTEAFF. V is TRBV29-1 and J is TRBJ1-1, with D perhaps matching TRBD1 (5 bases). This CDR3 has 13 amino acids. V dropped 3 bases and J dropped 4 bases, with 12 bases sitting between them. The germline gives CDR1 SQVTM, CDR2 ANQGSEA.

V is TRBV29-1 and J is TRBJ2-7; TRBD2 aligns across 12 bases. The CDR3 covers 15 residues. J gave up 4 bases and V 1 base, and 5 bases lay outside the gene matches. CDR1 and CDR2 (germline): SQVTM, ANQGSEA. The CDR3 nucleotides are TGCAGCGTTGAAGGGGGGACTAGCGGGTGGTACGAGCAGTACTTC. It specifies CSVEGGTSGWYEQYF.

The chain combines TRBV7-9 with TRBJ2-1; a weak D match, TRBD2 (6 bases). This CDR3 region has 13 residues. The germline V gene encodes CDR1 SEHNR and CDR2 FQNEAQ (reference sequence). V dropped 3 bases and J dropped 9 bases, with 12 bases sitting between them. For the CDR3, the DNA is TGTGCCAGCAGCTTTCGGGAGAAGGGTGAGCAGTTCTTC. Its translation: CASSFREKGEQFF. The full variable domain, in which reference TRBV7-9 and TRBJ2-1 provide the parts outside the CDR3, is DTGVSQNPRHKITKRGQNVTFRCDPISEHNRLYWYRQTLGQGPEFLTYFQNEAQLEKSRLLSDRFSAERPKGSFSTLEIQRTEQGDSAMYLCASSFREKGEQFFGPGTRLTVL.

The chain employs TRBV7-3 and TRBJ2-2, with 15 positions matching TRBD2. Unmatched junction bases numbered 8, after V lost 5 bases and J lost 4 bases. Looked up from germline, CDR1 is SGHTA and CDR2 is FQGTGA. The CDR3 loop spans 18 amino acids. The CDR3 DNA follows: TGTGCCAGCAGCGTTGGACTAGCGGGAGGGCCGGGCACCGGGGAGCTGTTTTTT. Residues: CASSVGLAGGPGTGELFF.

V gene TRBV7-9 combines with J gene TRBJ1-1; 8 nucleotides line up with TRBD1. The CDR3 length is 14 residues. V shed 5 bases, J shed 5 bases, and the junction held 7 bases outside the gene matches. Germline V CDR1 and CDR2: SEHNR, FQNEAQ (reference sequence). The CDR3 bases are TGTGCCAGCAGCCCGACGGACAGGGAGACTGAAGCTTTCTTT. This sequence encodes CASSPTDRETEAFF.